This T cell receptor beta chain was sequenced in a study of cytomegalovirus exposure and HLA in healthy donors. Study details: One earlier analysis, a look at 200 million or so T cells, found some 100 million unique TCR beta sequences. Findings and limits, study-wide: The study carried out a later analysis of TCR beta sequences. It associated 16,951 of them with specific HLA alleles at a false discovery rate of 0.05.

Primers for the PCR totalled 60 Vbeta and 13 Jbeta. Produced via immunoSEQ multiplex PCR; TCRdb's table is partial and in-frame only. The sample has around 200,000 clones, roughly 70% seen once. About this clone: Its antigen remains unidentified.

This CDR3 spans 16 amino acids. V lost 1 base to trimming and J lost 5 bases; unmatched junction nucleotides: 12. Germline CDR1 reads GTSNPN; CDR2 reads SVGIG (reference sequence). The chain employs TRBV30 and TRBJ2-7; 9 positions agree with TRBD2. This TCR derives from a male donor in good health and CMV-seronegative. Specimen: PBMCs. In DNA form, the CDR3 reads TGTGCCTGGAGTGATCCGGTTGGCGGGAGGGCCCACGAGCAGTACTTC. Amino acids: CAWSDPVGGRAHEQYF.